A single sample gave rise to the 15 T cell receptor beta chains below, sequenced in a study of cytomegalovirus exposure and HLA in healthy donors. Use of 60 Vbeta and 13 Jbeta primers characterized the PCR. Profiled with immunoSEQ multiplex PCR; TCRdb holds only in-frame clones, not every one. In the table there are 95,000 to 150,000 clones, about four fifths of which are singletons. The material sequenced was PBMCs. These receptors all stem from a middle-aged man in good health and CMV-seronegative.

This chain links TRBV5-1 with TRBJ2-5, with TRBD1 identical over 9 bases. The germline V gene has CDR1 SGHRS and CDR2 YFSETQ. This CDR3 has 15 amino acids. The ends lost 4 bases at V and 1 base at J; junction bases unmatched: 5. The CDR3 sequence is CASSRTGASQETQYF. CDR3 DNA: TGCGCCAGCAGCAGGACAGGGGCTTCCCAAGAGACCCAGTACTTC.

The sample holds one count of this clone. CDR3 bases: TGTGCCAGTAGTAACCAGGCCTATGGCTACACCTTC. Amino acid sequence: CASSNQAYGYTF. The rearrangement links TRBV19 to TRBJ1-2, with D unclear. This CDR3 has 12 residues. Looked up from germline, CDR1 is LNHDA and CDR2 is SQIVND (reference sequence). The V end lost 4 bases, the J end lost 4 bases, and 7 bases lay between the germline ends.

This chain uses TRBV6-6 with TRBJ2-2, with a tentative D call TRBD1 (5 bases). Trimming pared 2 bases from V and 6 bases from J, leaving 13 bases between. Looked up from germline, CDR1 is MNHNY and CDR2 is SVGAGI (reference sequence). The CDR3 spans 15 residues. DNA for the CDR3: TGTGCCAGCAGTTACGTAGGGGAAGCAGCCGGGGAGCTGTTTTTT. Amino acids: CASSYVGEAAGELFF.

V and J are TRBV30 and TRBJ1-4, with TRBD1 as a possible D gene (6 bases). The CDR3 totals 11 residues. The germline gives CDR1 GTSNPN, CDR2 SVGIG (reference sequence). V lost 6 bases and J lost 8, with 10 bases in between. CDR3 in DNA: TGTGCCTGCGGACAGAAAGAAAAACTGTTTTTT. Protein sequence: CACGQKEKLFF.

The CDR3 sequence: CSVVGARDSPNYGYTF. The CDR3 DNA is TGCAGCGTTGTGGGGGCCCGGGACAGCCCTAACTATGGCTACACCTTC. The genes are TRBV29-1 and TRBJ1-2; 7 bases map to TRBD1. Per germline, CDR1 SQVTM and CDR2 ANQGSEA. The ends lost 4 bases at V and 0 bases at J; junction bases unmatched: 11. The CDR3 contains 16 residues.

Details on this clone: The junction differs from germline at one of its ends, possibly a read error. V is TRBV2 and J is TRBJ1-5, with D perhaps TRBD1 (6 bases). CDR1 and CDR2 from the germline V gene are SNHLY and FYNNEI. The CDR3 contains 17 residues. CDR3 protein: CASREGTGIGSNQPQHF. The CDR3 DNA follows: TGTGCCAGCAGGGAAGGAACAGGGATAGGTAGCAATCAGCCCCAGCATTTT.

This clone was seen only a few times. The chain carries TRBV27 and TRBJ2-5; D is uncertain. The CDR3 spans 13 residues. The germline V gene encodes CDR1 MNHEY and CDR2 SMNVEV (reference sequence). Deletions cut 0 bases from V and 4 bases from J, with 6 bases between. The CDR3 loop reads CASSLSRIETQYF. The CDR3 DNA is TGTGCCAGCAGTTTATCCAGAATAGAGACCCAGTACTTC.

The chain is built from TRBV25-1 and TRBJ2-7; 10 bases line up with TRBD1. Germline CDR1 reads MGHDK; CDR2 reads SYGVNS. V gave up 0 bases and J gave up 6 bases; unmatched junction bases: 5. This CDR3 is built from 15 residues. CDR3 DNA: TGTGCCAGCAGTGAATACCGGACAGGGGGTGGCGAGCAGTACTTC. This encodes CASSEYRTGGGEQYF.

The CDR3 loop reads CASSEFQGGSLPQHF. The DNA for the CDR3 is TGTGCCAGCAGTGAGTTTCAGGGGGGCAGTCTGCCCCAGCATTTT. The chain is built from TRBV2 and TRBJ1-5; 7 nucleotides match TRBD1. The germline CDR1 and CDR2 sequences are SNHLY and FYNNEI. This CDR3 has 15 amino acids. The J segment lost 9 bases and the V segment lost 3 bases, leaving 11 bases of the junction unmatched.

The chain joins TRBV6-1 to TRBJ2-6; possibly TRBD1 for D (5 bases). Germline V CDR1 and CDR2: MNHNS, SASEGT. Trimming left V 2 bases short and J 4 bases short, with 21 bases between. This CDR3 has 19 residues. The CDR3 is CASSESVWTSDPGANVLTF. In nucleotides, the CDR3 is TGTGCCAGCAGTGAATCGGTCTGGACATCCGACCCCGGGGCCAACGTCCTGACTTTC.

CDR3 region: CASSRVISYEQYF. CDR3 nucleotide sequence: TGTGCCAGTAGCCGGGTAATCTCCTACGAGCAGTACTTC. V usage is TRBV19 and J usage is TRBJ2-7; no definite D call. The CDR3 is made up of 13 amino acids. Germline CDR1 LNHDA, CDR2 SQIVND (reference sequence). Trimming removed 6 bases at V and 0 bases at J, with 9 bases between.

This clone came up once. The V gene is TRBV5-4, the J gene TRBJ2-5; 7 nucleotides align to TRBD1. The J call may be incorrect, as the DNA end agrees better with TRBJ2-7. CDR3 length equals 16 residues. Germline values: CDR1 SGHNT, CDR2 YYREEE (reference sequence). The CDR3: CASSPRQGRGSYEQYF. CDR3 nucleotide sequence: TGTGCCAGCAGCCCCAGACAGGGAAGAGGTTCCTACGAGCAGTACTTC.

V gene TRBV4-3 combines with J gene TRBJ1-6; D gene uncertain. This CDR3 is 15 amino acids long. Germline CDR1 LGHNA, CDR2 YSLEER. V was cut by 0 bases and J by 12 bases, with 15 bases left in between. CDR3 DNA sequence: TGCGCCAGCAGCCAAGATCGCCAGGTTATGGGACCCCTCCACTTT. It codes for CASSQDRQVMGPLHF.

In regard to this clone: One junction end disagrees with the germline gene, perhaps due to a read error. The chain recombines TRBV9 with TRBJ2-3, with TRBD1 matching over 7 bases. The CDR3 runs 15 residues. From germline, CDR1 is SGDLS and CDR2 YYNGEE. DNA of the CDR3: TGTGCCGGCAGCATGACAGGGTTTTGGACAGATACGCAGTATTTT. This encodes CAGSMTGFWTDTQYF.

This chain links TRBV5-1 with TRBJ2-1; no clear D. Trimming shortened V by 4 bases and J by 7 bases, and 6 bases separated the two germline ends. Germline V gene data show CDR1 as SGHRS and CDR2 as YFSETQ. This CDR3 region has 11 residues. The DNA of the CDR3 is TGCGCCAGCAGCCCCGAGAATGAGCAGTTCTTC. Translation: CASSPENEQFF.